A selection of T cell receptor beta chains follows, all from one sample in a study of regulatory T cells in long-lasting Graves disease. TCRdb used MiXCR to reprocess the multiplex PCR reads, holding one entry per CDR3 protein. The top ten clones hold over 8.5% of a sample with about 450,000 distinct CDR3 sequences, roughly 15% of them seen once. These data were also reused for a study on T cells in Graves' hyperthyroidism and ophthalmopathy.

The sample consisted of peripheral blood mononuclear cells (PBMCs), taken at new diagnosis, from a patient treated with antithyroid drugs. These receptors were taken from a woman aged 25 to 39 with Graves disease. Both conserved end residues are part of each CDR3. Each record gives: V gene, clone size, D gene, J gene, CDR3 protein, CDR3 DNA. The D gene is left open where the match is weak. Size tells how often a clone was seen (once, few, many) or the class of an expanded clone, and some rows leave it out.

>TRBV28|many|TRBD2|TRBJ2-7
CASWGLAGGRSYEQYF
TGTGCCAGCTGGGGACTAGCGGGAGGAAGGTCCTACGAGCAGTACTTC
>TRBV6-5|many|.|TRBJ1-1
CASSSLDSFARGIEAEAFF
TGTGCCAGCAGTTCCCTGGACAGCTTTGCCCGCGGCATCGAAGCTGAAGCTTTCTTT
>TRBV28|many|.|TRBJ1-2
CASTGLANYGYTF
TGTGCCAGCACTGGGTTAGCTAACTATGGCTACACCTTC
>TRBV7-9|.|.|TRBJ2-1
CASSFARVVGNEQFF
TGTGCCAGCAGCTTTGCGAGGGTAGTTGGCAATGAGCAGTTCTTC
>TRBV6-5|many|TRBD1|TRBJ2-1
CASSYSRGTAYNEQFF
TGTGCCAGCAGTTACTCGAGAGGGACAGCCTACAATGAGCAGTTCTTC
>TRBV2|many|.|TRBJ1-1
CASSGAKNTEAFF
TGTGCCAGCAGCGGAGCCAAGAACACTGAAGCTTTCTTT
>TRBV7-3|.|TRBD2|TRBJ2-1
CASSFNSGRYNEQFF
TGTGCCAGCAGCTTTAATAGCGGGAGGTACAATGAGCAGTTCTTC
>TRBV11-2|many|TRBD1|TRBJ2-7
CASSLTSQGAYEQYF
TGTGCCAGCAGCTTAACCTCCCAGGGGGCTTACGAGCAGTACTTC
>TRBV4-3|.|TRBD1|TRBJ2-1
CASSQGPGTDSYNEQFF
TGCGCCAGCAGCCAAGGTCCCGGGACAGACTCCTACAATGAGCAGTTCTTC
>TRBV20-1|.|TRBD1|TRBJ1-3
CSASAGQGASYTIYF
TGCAGTGCTAGTGCGGGACAGGGGGCTTCTTACACCATATATTTT
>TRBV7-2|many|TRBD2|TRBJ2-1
CASSLAGTYNEQFF
TGTGCCAGCTCCTTAGCGGGAACCTACAATGAGCAGTTCTTC
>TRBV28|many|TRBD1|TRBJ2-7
CASSPIRTGAYPTGQYF
TGTGCCAGCAGTCCTATAAGAACAGGGGCCTATCCCACGGGGCAGTACTTC
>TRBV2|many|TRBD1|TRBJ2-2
CASSGTANTGELFF
TGTGCCAGTTCCGGGACAGCGAACACCGGGGAGCTGTTTTTT
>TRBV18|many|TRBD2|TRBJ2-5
CASSTTSGRGGRQETQYF
TGTGCCAGCTCAACTACTAGCGGGAGAGGGGGCCGCCAAGAGACCCAGTACTTC
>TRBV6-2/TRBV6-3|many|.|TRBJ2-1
CASSYNRANEQFF
TGTGCCAGCAGTTACAATCGGGCCAATGAGCAGTTCTTC
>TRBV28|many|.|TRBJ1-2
CASSLPRAGAYGYTF
TGTGCCAGCAGTTTACCGAGGGCGGGGGCCTATGGCTACACCTTC
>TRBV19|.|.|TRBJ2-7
CASKRTASYGQYF
TGTGCCAGTAAGAGGACAGCCTCCTACGGGCAGTACTTC
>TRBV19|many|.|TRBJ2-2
CASRPAVDTGELFF
TGTGCCAGTAGACCGGCCGTGGACACCGGGGAGCTGTTTTTT
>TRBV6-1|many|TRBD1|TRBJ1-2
CASGKGVATGGHYGYTF
TGTGCCAGCGGTAAGGGCGTGGCGACAGGGGGCCACTATGGCTACACCTTC
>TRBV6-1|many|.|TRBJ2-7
CASSEQRNEQYF
TGTGCCAGCAGTGAGCAGCGTAACGAGCAGTACTTC
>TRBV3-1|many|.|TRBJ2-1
CASSQVKGNEQFF
TGTGCCAGCAGCCAAGTAAAGGGGAATGAGCAGTTCTTC
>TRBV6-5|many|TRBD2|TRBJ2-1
CASSSRTSGRAYNEQFF
TGTGCCAGCAGTTCGCGGACTAGCGGGAGGGCCTACAATGAGCAGTTCTTC
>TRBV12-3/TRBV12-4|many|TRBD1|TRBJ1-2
CASRGGTANYGYTF
TGTGCCAGCAGGGGAGGGACAGCGAACTATGGCTACACCTTC
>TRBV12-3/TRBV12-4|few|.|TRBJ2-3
CASRPPLGSLDTQYF
TGTGCCAGCAGACCCCCCCTAGGGTCTTTGGATACGCAGTATTTT
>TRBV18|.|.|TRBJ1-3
CASSPTSFRATQLDF
TGTGCCAGCTCACCTACTTCATTCCGGGCGACCCAACTGGATTTT
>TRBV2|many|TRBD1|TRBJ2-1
CASSGQSYNEQFF
TGTGCCAGCTCGGGACAGTCGTACAATGAGCAGTTCTTC
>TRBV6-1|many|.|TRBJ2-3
CASTSTPSDLDTQYF
TGTGCCAGCACCTCGACCCCTAGCGACTTAGATACGCAGTATTTT
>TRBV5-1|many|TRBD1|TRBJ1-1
CASSLLLTGDTEAFF
TGCGCCAGCAGCCTACTCCTAACAGGGGACACTGAAGCTTTCTTT
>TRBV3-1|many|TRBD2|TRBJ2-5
CASSLRTSGEKQETQYF
TGTGCCAGCAGCCTCCGGACTAGCGGGGAGAAGCAAGAGACCCAGTACTTC
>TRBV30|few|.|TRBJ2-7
CAWRGKSSYEQYF
TGTGCCTGGAGGGGGAAAAGCTCCTACGAGCAGTACTTC
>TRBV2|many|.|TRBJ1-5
CASSGAPRGNQPQHF
TGTGCCAGCTCCGGAGCCCCCAGGGGCAATCAGCCCCAGCATTTT
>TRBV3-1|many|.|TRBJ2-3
CASSQDIADPPDTQYF
TGTGCCAGCAGCCAAGATATTGCAGACCCCCCAGATACGCAGTATTTT
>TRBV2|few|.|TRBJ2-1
CASRDQGGNEQFF
TGTGCCAGCAGGGACCAGGGGGGCAATGAGCAGTTCTTC
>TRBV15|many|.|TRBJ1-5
CATSSQSDNQPQHF
TGTGCCACCAGCTCCCAGAGTGACAATCAGCCCCAGCATTTT
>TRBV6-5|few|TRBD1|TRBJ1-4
CASSYTPGQGGEKLFF
TGTGCCAGCAGTTACACCCCGGGACAGGGTGGCGAAAAACTGTTTTTT
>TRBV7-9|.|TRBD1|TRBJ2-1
CASSSTDRGSGNEQFF
TGTGCCAGCAGCTCGACGGACAGGGGTTCGGGCAATGAGCAGTTCTTC
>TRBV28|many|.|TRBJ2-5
CASRGLSLETQYF
TGTGCCAGCAGGGGACTGTCTCTAGAGACCCAGTACTTC
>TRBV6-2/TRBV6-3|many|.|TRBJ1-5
CASSAPYGGGDQPQHF
TGTGCCAGCAGCGCCCCATACGGGGGGGGCGATCAGCCCCAGCATTTT
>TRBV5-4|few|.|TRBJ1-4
CASSLDRSMEKLFF
TGTGCCAGCAGCTTGGACAGGTCAATGGAAAAACTGTTTTTT
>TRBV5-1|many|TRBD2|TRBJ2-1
CASSGLAGVNTYNEQFF
TGCGCCAGCAGCGGACTAGCGGGAGTTAATACCTACAATGAGCAGTTCTTC
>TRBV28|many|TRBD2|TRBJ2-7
CASSSPALAGGYEQYF
TGTGCCAGCAGTTCCCCCGCACTAGCGGGAGGCTACGAGCAGTACTTC
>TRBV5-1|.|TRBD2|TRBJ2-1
CASSRGAGGTYNEQFF
TGCGCCAGCAGTCGAGGGGCGGGGGGCACCTACAATGAGCAGTTCTTC
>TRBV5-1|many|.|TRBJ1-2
CASSLAMAGSNGYTF
TGCGCCAGCAGCTTGGCCATGGCAGGGTCTAATGGCTACACCTTC
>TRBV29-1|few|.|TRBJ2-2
CSVPRPTGELFF
TGCAGCGTCCCTCGACCGACCGGGGAGCTGTTTTTT
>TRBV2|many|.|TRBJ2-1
CASSEAETSSYNEQFF
TGTGCCAGCAGTGAAGCGGAGACTAGCTCCTACAATGAGCAGTTCTTC
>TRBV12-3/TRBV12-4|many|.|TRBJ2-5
CASSWSGGETQYF
TGTGCCAGCAGTTGGTCAGGTGGAGAGACCCAGTACTTC
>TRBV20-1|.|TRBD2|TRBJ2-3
CSARGLAGTDTQYF
TGCAGTGCTAGAGGACTAGCGGGAACAGATACGCAGTATTTT
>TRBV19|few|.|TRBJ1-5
CASSIRSGDQPQHF
TGTGCCAGTAGTATCCGTTCGGGGGATCAGCCCCAGCATTTT
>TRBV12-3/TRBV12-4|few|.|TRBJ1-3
CASSPDRLEGNTIYF
TGTGCCAGCAGTCCCGACAGGCTAGAAGGAAACACCATATATTTT